This T cell receptor beta chain was captured in a study of cytomegalovirus exposure and HLA in healthy donors. General study results and limits: The study put 150 or so TCR beta chains on its list as cytomegalovirus-associated. A few chains tied to CMV proved CMV antigen-specific in vitro. High sensitivity and specificity were reportedly achieved when the classifier diagnosed cytomegalovirus status.

V was cut by 4 bases and J by 2 bases, with 12 bases left in between. The CDR3 is made up of 13 amino acids. Germline V gene sequence: CDR1 GTSNPN, CDR2 SVGIG (reference sequence). The donors were in the approximately 120-subject validation cohort; that cohort was separate from the approximately 700-subject first cohort. Generated by immunoSEQ multiplex PCR, the TCRdb table keeps only in-frame clones and is missing some. This sample has 200,000 or so clones, with more than 65% found just once. With regard to this clone: Antigen specificity is unknown.

The clonotype originates from a woman in her twenties or thirties in good health and CMV-seropositive. V gene TRBV30 combines with J gene TRBJ2-7, with D perhaps matching TRBD1 (6 bases). Material for sequencing was PBMCs. CDR3 amino acids: CAWKIRGAYEQYF. In nucleotides, the CDR3 is TGTGCCTGGAAAATCAGGGGAGCCTACGAGCAGTACTTC.